This entry concerns a single T cell receptor beta chain. This clone has just one count. The antigen it binds to is not known. Qualities for individual bases were not recorded, and no much larger clone is one base off. This sample was taken from a study of blood T cell repertoires in COVID-19 (TCRdb year 2020). Notes on the research overall: Collaborator samples came from the United States, Italy and Spain and covered acute and convalescent phases of COVID-19. Deeply sampled blood TCRbeta repertoires from subjects exposed to, actively infected with, or recovered from COVID-19 were included in the dataset. The material from the prospective study consisted of cDNA or gDNA derived from T cells, B-cell-depleted T cells, or PBMCs. HLA class I and class II types, where available, came from metadata supplied by the sample provider rather than from assay-based typing. Samples came from the ongoing ImmuneRACE study (first 160 participants) plus 1,254 subjects from 6 global collaborators. Sample metadata almost always included a de-identified subject ID, COVID-19 status, age in years and sex. The repertoires were released in a freely available public database meant as a resource for research on the immune response to SARS-CoV-2.

From the cysteine through the phenylalanine, the CDR3 covers 15 amino acids. The kept DNA is CDR3 alone, 45 bases in frame from the first base. CDR1 MDHEN and CDR2 SYDVKM are derived from the germline V gene. At the junction V is shortened by 6 bases and J by 0 bases, with 12 bases in between. TCRbeta CDR3 regions were amplified from genomic DNA by means of the immunoSEQ Assay, a bias-controlled multiplex PCR. As for the authors' bioinformatics: The number of nucleated cells in each sample was estimated by amplification of reference gene primers within the assay. To quantify the absolute abundance of each unique TCRbeta CDR3 rearrangement, sequence reads were collapsed and filtered. For each sample, productive Simpson clonality was calculated as the square root of Simpson's diversity index over productive rearrangements. TCRdb mirrors the immuneACCESS table, restricted to in-frame sequences. Some clones are absent from its copies; in checked studies, under half trace to an unresolved V gene, and the reason for the others is unknown. V and J calls and clone size are as listed in that table; D and trimming were resolved from the DNA. Across this sample there are around 300,000 clones, with 90% seen only once. The ten largest clones take up roughly 7% of the sample.

Broader findings and caveats from the paper: How much clinical and demographic metadata was included differed by source and by participant, and the metadata was provided uncurated.

One collaborating source in Seattle enrolled patients while the patients were actively infected and followed the patients over time throughout the course of disease. Whole blood was collected in K2EDTA tubes by collaborating institutions according to the institutions' own protocols. For TCRbeta analysis, collaborators shipped samples in one of three forms: frozen whole blood, isolated PBMCs, or DNA extracted from either of those sample types. Recombination linked TRBV28 to TRBJ2-1; TRBD2 is perhaps the D gene, given 5 matching bases. The TCR sequence derives from a young woman with COVID-19, enrolled during active disease. The sequenced sample was peripheral blood. Here is the DNA: TGTGCCAGCAGACCCTTAGCGTTCTCCTACAATGAGCAGTTCTTC. This sequence encodes CASRPLAFSYNEQFF.